A selection of T cell receptor beta chains follows, all from one sample in a study of blood T cell repertoires in COVID-19. Assay: immunoSEQ multiplex PCR; the TCRdb copy retains only in-frame clones and omits some. Altogether approximately 490,000 clones are present, roughly nine tenths being singletons, with the ten largest covering around 0.64%. Sequenced input: PBMCs or T cells enriched from blood (not recorded which). These receptors originate from a young woman who had recovered from COVID-19. Each CDR3 is given with its conserved first and last residue. The D gene is left open where the match is weak. Expanded clones are given a class, and other clones once, few, many or no size at all.

TRBJ1-6 | . | TRBV5-1 | TRBD1 | CASSLGTASDSPLHF | TGCGCCAGCAGCCTTGGGACAGCTTCGGATTCACCCCTCCACTTT
TRBJ1-6 | . | TRBV5-1 | . | CASSLTGSSYNSPLHF | TGCGCCAGCAGCTTGACGGGTAGCTCCTATAATTCACCCCTCCACTTT
TRBJ2-1 | . | TRBV5-5 | TRBD2 | CASSSLAGGFYNEQFF | TGTGCCAGCAGCTCATTAGCGGGGGGCTTCTACAATGAGCAGTTCTTC
TRBJ1-1 | . | TRBV30 | . | CAWRKDNFNTEAFF | TGTGCCTGGAGAAAGGACAACTTTAACACTGAAGCTTTCTTT
TRBJ1-2 | . | TRBV5-1 | TRBD1 | CASSSDRGRANYGYTF | TGCGCCAGCAGCTCCGACAGGGGGCGAGCTAACTATGGCTACACCTTC
TRBJ1-1 | . | TRBV14 | . | CASSQFIGWGGGNTEAFF | TGTGCCAGCAGCCAATTCATCGGTTGGGGAGGAGGTAACACTGAAGCTTTCTTT
TRBJ2-7 | . | TRBV3-1/TRBV3-2 | TRBD2 | CASSLNPGTSGAEQYF | TGTGCCAGCAGCCTGAACCCCGGGACTAGCGGGGCCGAGCAGTACTTC
TRBJ2-4 | . | TRBV4-1 | TRBD2 | CASSQGIAGGLAKNIQYF | TGCGCCAGCAGCCAAGGAATAGCGGGGGGCTTAGCCAAAAACATTCAGTACTTC
TRBJ2-5 | . | TRBV6-6 | TRBD2 | CASSSIAGGQETQYF | TGTGCCAGCAGTTCTATAGCGGGGGGGCAAGAGACCCAGTACTTC
TRBJ1-6 | . | TRBV30 | TRBD1 | CAWSPDRLSPLHF | TGTGCCTGGAGTCCGGACAGGCTGTCACCCCTCCACTTT
TRBJ2-7 | . | TRBV5-1 | . | CASSLQGDEQYF | TGCGCCAGCAGCTTGCAGGGTGACGAGCAGTACTTC
TRBJ2-7 | . | TRBV5-1 | . | CASSLGGLDYEQYF | TGCGCCAGCAGCTTGGGAGGCCTGGACTACGAGCAGTACTTC
TRBJ1-1 | once | TRBV6-5 | TRBD1 | CASRSTGEKNTEAFF | TGTGCCAGCAGATCCACAGGGGAGAAGAACACTGAAGCTTTCTTT
TRBJ2-1 | . | TRBV30 | . | CASGADNEQFF | TGTGCCTCAGGGGCGGACAATGAGCAGTTCTTC
TRBJ2-7 | once | TRBV5-1 | TRBD2 | CASSRTGTSSYEQYF | TGCGCCAGCAGCAGGACCGGGACTAGTTCCTACGAGCAGTACTTC
TRBJ1-2 | . | TRBV18 | TRBD1 | CASSPDRAYGYTF | TGTGCCAGCTCACCCGACAGGGCCTATGGCTACACCTTC